These 14 T cell receptor beta chains were sequenced from one sample in a study of blood T cells in healthy people across ages. Through a sample-barcoded 5' primer and a J-beta primer mix, a second PCR was run for roughly 6 to 11 cycles. One entry per CDR3 protein results from TCRdb running MiXCR on the 5' RACE reads. The profile covers 1.5 million to 1.9 million distinct CDR3 sequences, with 35% to 45% appearing a single time and approximately 4.1% taken by the ten largest. Sequenced material: blood. These receptors all stem from a woman aged 18 to 35 in good health.

The chain uses TRBV30 and TRBJ2-7; D is unresolved. CDR1 and CDR2 from the germline V gene are GTSNPN and SVGIG (reference sequence). Trimming removed 8 bases from V and 2 bases from J, with 10 bases in between. The CDR3 runs to 11 residues. The CDR3, as DNA: TGTGCCGGGATGACAACCTACGAGCAGTACTTC. Protein: CAGMTTYEQYF.

V gene TRBV18 combines with J gene TRBJ1-6; TRBD1 matches at 10 bases. Germline V gene lookup returns CDR1 KGHSH and CDR2 LQKENI. Trimming removed 2 bases from V and 6 bases from J; junction bases left unmatched: 4. This CDR3 has 16 residues. This chain's CDR3 is CASSPMTGGINSPLHF. CDR3 nucleotide sequence: TGTGCCAGCTCACCAATGACAGGGGGCATTAATTCACCCCTCCACTTT.

The chain recombines TRBV27 with TRBJ2-2, with D tentatively TRBD1 or TRBD2 (5 bases each). Germline CDR1 reads MNHEY; CDR2 reads SMNVEV (reference sequence). V lost 2 bases, J lost 6 bases, and 16 bases lay in between. The CDR3 has 16 amino acids. CDR3 in DNA: TGTGCCAGCAGTTTACGGCCGGGGCTGAGTCCCGGGGAGCTGTTTTTT. It specifies CASSLRPGLSPGELFF.

J is TRBJ1-1 and V is TRBV10-3; TRBD1 matches at 7 bases. There are 15 residues in the CDR3. V lost 4 bases and J lost 0; bases outside the gene matches: 5. From germline, CDR1 is ENHRY and CDR2 SYGVKD. The CDR3 reads CAISARQGVNTEAFF. DNA for the CDR3: TGTGCCATCAGTGCTCGACAGGGAGTGAACACTGAAGCTTTCTTT.

This chain links TRBV27 with TRBJ2-1; a weak D match, TRBD1 (6 bases). The CDR3 covers 16 residues. The germline V gene has CDR1 MNHEY and CDR2 SMNVEV (reference sequence). With 5 bases removed from V and 9 bases from J, the gap between germline ends came to 23 bases. The CDR3 DNA sequence: TGTGCCAGCAGTCAGACAACAGGGATTATGTCGGTTGAGCAGTTCTTC. Translation gives CASSQTTGIMSVEQFF.

The rearrangement links TRBV7-6 to TRBJ1-2; D call uncertain. CDR1 is SGHVS and CDR2 is FNYEAQ in the germline V gene. This CDR3 has 14 residues. Trimming shortened V by 5 bases and J by 10 bases, and 20 bases separated the two germline ends. The CDR3 here is CASSVGQDRALYTF. The CDR3 region has the DNA TGTGCCAGCAGCGTAGGGCAGGACCGGGCCCTCTACACCTTC.

CDR3: CSASGGNAYEQYF. In nucleotides, the CDR3 is TGCAGTGCTAGTGGGGGAAATGCTTACGAGCAGTACTTC. This chain joins TRBV20-1 and TRBJ2-7; possibly TRBD1 or TRBD2 for D (5 bases each). The germline V gene has CDR1 DFQATT and CDR2 SNEGSKA (reference sequence). The V and J ends lost 3 bases and 4 bases respectively, with 13 bases between them. This CDR3 has 13 residues.

The rearrangement links TRBV7-6 to TRBJ1-4; unclear D gene. In germline, CDR1 is SGHVS, CDR2 FNYEAQ. V dropped 5 bases and J dropped 7 bases, with 11 bases sitting between them. This CDR3 has 13 amino acids. CDR3 DNA: TGTGCCAGCAGCACCATCTTTGGTGAAAAACTGTTTTTT. It yields the protein CASSTIFGEKLFF.

A single count supports this clonotype. V usage is TRBV19 and J usage is TRBJ2-1; D not resolved. The CDR3 extends over 16 amino acids. Germline values: CDR1 LNHDA, CDR2 SQIVND (reference sequence). The germline V and J ends were trimmed by 3 bases and 3 bases, with 15 bases remaining between them. Written as DNA, the CDR3 is TGTGCCAGTAGTATTCTCCACAACGTAAACTACAATGAGCAGTTCTTC. This translates into CASSILHNVNYNEQFF.

V is TRBV29-1 and J is TRBJ1-1; TRBD1 is a possible D gene (5 bases). V lost 4 bases and J 1 base, leaving 10 bases between the germline ends. CDR3 length equals 13 residues. Germline CDR1 SQVTM, CDR2 ANQGSEA. The CDR3 DNA reads as TGCAGCGTTGTCTCTGGGGGGAACACTGAAGCTTTCTTT. Protein: CSVVSGGNTEAFF.

The J gene is TRBJ1-2, the V gene TRBV3-1, with D possibly matching TRBD1 (5 bases). Trimming shortened V by 2 bases and J by 4 bases, and 11 bases separated the two germline ends. The CDR3 covers 14 residues. Per germline, CDR1 LGHDT and CDR2 YNNKEL (reference sequence). The CDR3 DNA reads as TGTGCCAGCAGCCAATCTGGGGGGAGCTATGGCTACACCTTC. Protein sequence: CASSQSGGSYGYTF. Looking up the rest from reference TRBV3-1 and TRBJ1-2 gives the full variable domain: DTAVSQTPKYLVTQMGNDKSIKCEQNLGHDTMYWYKQDSKKFLKIMFSYNNKELIINETVPNRFSPKSPDKAHLNLHINSLELGDSAVYFCASSQSGGSYGYTFGSGTRLTVV.

J is TRBJ2-1 and V is TRBV5-1; 10 bases agree with TRBD2. Trimming at V came to 0 bases and at J to 9 bases, leaving 6 bases not matched to a gene. Germline-derived CDR1 and CDR2 are SGHRS and YFSETQ. CDR3 length: 15 amino acids. CDR3 DNA sequence: TGCGCCAGCAGCTTGGAGCCTAGCGGGGGTAGTGAGCAGTTCTTC. As protein: CASSLEPSGGSEQFF.

The rearrangement links TRBV4-1 to TRBJ2-3; D is tentatively TRBD1 or TRBD2 (5 bases each). The CDR3 has 14 residues. The germline gives CDR1 MGHRA, CDR2 YSYEKL. V lost 0 bases and J 4 bases, leaving 8 bases between the germline ends. CDR3 amino acids: CASSQEGDADTQYF. The CDR3 DNA is TGCGCCAGCAGCCAAGAGGGGGATGCAGATACGCAGTATTTT.

For this clonotype: A read error may account for a junction end that differs from germline. The V and J genes are TRBV27 and TRBJ2-3, with 11 nucleotides matching TRBD2. The CDR3 contains 14 residues. Germline V CDR1 and CDR2: MNHEY, SMNVEV (reference sequence). CDR3 sequence: CASRLAGSTDAQYF. The CDR3 nucleotides read TGTGCCAGTAGACTAGCGGGGAGCACAGATGCGCAGTATTTT.